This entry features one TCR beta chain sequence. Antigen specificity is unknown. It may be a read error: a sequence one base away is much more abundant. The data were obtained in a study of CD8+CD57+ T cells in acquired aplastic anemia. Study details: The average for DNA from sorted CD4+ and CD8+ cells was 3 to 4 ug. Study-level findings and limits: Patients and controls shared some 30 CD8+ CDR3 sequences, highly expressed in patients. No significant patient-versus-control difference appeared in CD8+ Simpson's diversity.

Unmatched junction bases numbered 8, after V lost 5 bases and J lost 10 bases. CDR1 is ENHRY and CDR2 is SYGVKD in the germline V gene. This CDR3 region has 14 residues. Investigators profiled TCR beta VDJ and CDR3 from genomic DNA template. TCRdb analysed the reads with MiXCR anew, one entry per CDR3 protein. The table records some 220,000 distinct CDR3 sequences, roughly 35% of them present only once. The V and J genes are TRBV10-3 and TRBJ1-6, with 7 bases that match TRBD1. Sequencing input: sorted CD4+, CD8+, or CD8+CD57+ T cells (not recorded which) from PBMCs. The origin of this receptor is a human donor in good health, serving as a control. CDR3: CAISYKQGGSPLHF. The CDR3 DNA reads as TGTGCCATCAGTTACAAGCAGGGGGGATCACCCCTCCACTTT.